The text below deals with one T cell receptor beta chain. The antigen this receptor binds is unknown. The sample holds no much larger clone one base away, and base qualities are not on file. V ends up 5 bases short and J 8 bases short, with an unmatched junction base count of 4. Reading from cysteine to phenylalanine, the CDR3 counts 12 amino acids. The CDR3 DNA has 36 bases and is translated from base 1. The germline V gene provides CDR1 MNHNS and CDR2 SASEGT. Receptors were amplified or captured by the immunoSEQ multiplex PCR assay. In TCRdb, the immuneACCESS table is reduced to in-frame sequences with V and J assigned. These tables do not hold every clone; where another copy was compared, an unresolved V gene accounts for under half, and the others remain unexplained. The sample yields under 70,000 clones; 75% to 95% were counted once. The biggest ten clones account for 0.4% to 0.5% of the sample.

The source of the sample is a study of T cell changes during pregnancy in multiple sclerosis (dated by TCRdb to between 2017 and 2020). Broadly, across the study: The study looked at changes in the T cell repertoire across pregnancy in women with multiple sclerosis.

The receptor was isolated from a female donor in good health, enrolled as a control in a pregnancy study. This specimen consisted of CD4+ T cells from peripheral blood mononuclear cells, obtained after pregnancy. The chain couples TRBV6-1 to TRBJ1-1, with 8 middle bases fitting TRBD1. Read as DNA, the sequence is TGTGCCAGCAGTAGAACAGGGGGGGAAGCTTTCTTT. Translated, this gives CASSRTGGEAFF.